Listed below are T cell receptor beta chains from one sample, sequenced in a study of T cell responses to AZD1222 COVID-19 vaccine. Assay used: immunoSEQ multiplex PCR; TCRdb lists only in-frame clones, some missing. The sample includes about 120,000 clones, approximately 91% seen only once; the top ten take 1% to 1.4%. The sequencing here drew on peripheral blood, taken 28 days after the second AZD1222 dose. These receptors all come from an adult who received the AZD1222 COVID-19 vaccine. Each CDR3 is given with its conserved first and last residue. Fields, in order: D gene, J gene, V gene, CDR3 protein. A D gene is named only where the DNA matches it firmly.

d_call: TRBD1
j_call: TRBJ1-6
v_call: TRBV2
cdr3_aa: CASRPQTGAGSPLHF

d_call: NA
j_call: TRBJ2-1
v_call: TRBV7-6
cdr3_aa: CASSHPTLNGDEQFF

d_call: TRBD2
j_call: TRBJ2-5
v_call: TRBV7-3
cdr3_aa: CASSWTGGNQETQYF

d_call: NA
j_call: TRBJ2-5
v_call: TRBV4-1
cdr3_aa: CASSQIIGETQYF

d_call: NA
j_call: TRBJ1-1
v_call: TRBV7-2
cdr3_aa: CASSLWGNTEAFF

d_call: NA
j_call: TRBJ1-5
v_call: TRBV28
cdr3_aa: CASTPGGPSNQPQHF

d_call: TRBD2
j_call: TRBJ2-1
v_call: TRBV9
cdr3_aa: CASSVVAASGYNEQFF

d_call: TRBD1
j_call: TRBJ1-2
v_call: TRBV7-9
cdr3_aa: CASSPGTGLFGYTF

d_call: NA
j_call: TRBJ1-6
v_call: TRBV7-9
cdr3_aa: CASTRDSPLHF

d_call: NA
j_call: TRBJ1-2
v_call: TRBV18
cdr3_aa: CASSPNGGRSYGYTF

d_call: NA
j_call: TRBJ1-2
v_call: TRBV10-3
cdr3_aa: CAIRYRDGANYGYTF

d_call: TRBD1
j_call: TRBJ2-4
v_call: TRBV25-1
cdr3_aa: CASSEGQGAGKNIQYF

d_call: NA
j_call: TRBJ2-7
v_call: TRBV29-1
cdr3_aa: CSVGDVREQYF

d_call: NA
j_call: TRBJ1-1
v_call: TRBV19
cdr3_aa: CASSIVGGNTEAFF

d_call: NA
j_call: TRBJ1-4
v_call: TRBV19
cdr3_aa: CASSSPGGGEEKLFF

d_call: NA
j_call: TRBJ2-1
v_call: TRBV18
cdr3_aa: CASSPGASSYNEQFF

d_call: NA
j_call: TRBJ2-7
v_call: TRBV5-1
cdr3_aa: CASSLLTIGEQYF

d_call: TRBD1
j_call: TRBJ1-2
v_call: TRBV7-3
cdr3_aa: CASSLTGQVDGYTF

d_call: TRBD1
j_call: TRBJ1-5
v_call: TRBV19
cdr3_aa: CASKPLTGGVGGNQPQHF

d_call: NA
j_call: TRBJ1-6
v_call: TRBV6-1
cdr3_aa: CASSENYNSPLHF

d_call: TRBD2
j_call: TRBJ2-7
v_call: TRBV7-6
cdr3_aa: CASSPRLAGETYEQYF

d_call: TRBD1
j_call: TRBJ1-1
v_call: TRBV6-2/TRBV6-3
cdr3_aa: CASSYFRTGGRTEAFF

d_call: NA
j_call: TRBJ1-5
v_call: TRBV27
cdr3_aa: CASSLVGLNQPQHF

d_call: TRBD1
j_call: TRBJ1-3
v_call: TRBV7-9
cdr3_aa: CASSPRQGLHF

d_call: TRBD1
j_call: TRBJ2-7
v_call: TRBV7-3
cdr3_aa: CASSDRALAAYEQYF

d_call: NA
j_call: TRBJ2-5
v_call: TRBV21-1
cdr3_aa: CASSKGTQETQYF

d_call: TRBD2
j_call: TRBJ2-3
v_call: TRBV4-2
cdr3_aa: CASSQGLSLAGGPSDTDTQYF

d_call: NA
j_call: TRBJ2-6
v_call: TRBV6-4
cdr3_aa: CASSNRFSSGANVLTF

d_call: NA
j_call: TRBJ1-1
v_call: TRBV9
cdr3_aa: CASSRQQLMNTEAFF

d_call: TRBD1
j_call: TRBJ1-1
v_call: TRBV28
cdr3_aa: CASSLSTGLNTEAFF

d_call: TRBD2
j_call: TRBJ2-7
v_call: TRBV6-5
cdr3_aa: CASGRELGPYEQYF

d_call: TRBD1
j_call: TRBJ1-5
v_call: TRBV27
cdr3_aa: CASSYKPPRIGGSQPQHF

d_call: TRBD2
j_call: TRBJ2-1
v_call: TRBV11-2
cdr3_aa: CASSLGTSGRYGSEQFF

d_call: TRBD1
j_call: TRBJ2-5
v_call: TRBV20-1
cdr3_aa: CSASGRGQETQYF

d_call: NA
j_call: TRBJ2-5
v_call: TRBV7-9
cdr3_aa: CASSLTGVETQYF

d_call: NA
j_call: TRBJ2-3
v_call: TRBV5-1
cdr3_aa: CASSINTDTQYF

d_call: TRBD1
j_call: TRBJ1-2
v_call: TRBV4-1
cdr3_aa: CASSQGQGAGYGYTF

d_call: NA
j_call: TRBJ1-1
v_call: TRBV9
cdr3_aa: CASSVGHLNTEAFF

d_call: NA
j_call: TRBJ2-7
v_call: TRBV5-1
cdr3_aa: CASSLGPGSYEQYF

d_call: NA
j_call: TRBJ1-3
v_call: TRBV9
cdr3_aa: CASSVAPGVSGNTIYF

d_call: TRBD1
j_call: TRBJ1-2
v_call: TRBV24-1
cdr3_aa: CATSDLPPQDRGQDYGYTF

d_call: NA
j_call: TRBJ1-2
v_call: TRBV7-9
cdr3_aa: CASSLMGWGPKSFYGYTF

d_call: NA
j_call: TRBJ1-1
v_call: TRBV2
cdr3_aa: CASSGLTVNTEAFF

d_call: NA
j_call: TRBJ1-6
v_call: TRBV6-5
cdr3_aa: CASSLGSNSPLHF

d_call: TRBD1
j_call: TRBJ1-1
v_call: TRBV12-3/TRBV12-4
cdr3_aa: CASSFSRGQRAFF

d_call: TRBD1
j_call: TRBJ2-3
v_call: TRBV6-6
cdr3_aa: CASSYSSGTGLTF

d_call: NA
j_call: TRBJ1-1
v_call: TRBV2
cdr3_aa: CASWARVNTEAFF

d_call: NA
j_call: TRBJ2-2
v_call: TRBV5-4
cdr3_aa: CASSQIGQHTGELFF

d_call: NA
j_call: TRBJ2-2
v_call: TRBV6-5
cdr3_aa: CASSSRTVNTGELFF

d_call: NA
j_call: TRBJ1-1
v_call: TRBV4-1
cdr3_aa: CASSQGGRLEAFF

d_call: NA
j_call: TRBJ1-3
v_call: TRBV5-5
cdr3_aa: CASSLWTPGNTIYF

d_call: TRBD2
j_call: TRBJ2-7
v_call: TRBV3-1/TRBV3-2
cdr3_aa: CASSRDSGTRSYEQYF

d_call: NA
j_call: TRBJ2-7
v_call: TRBV5-1
cdr3_aa: CASSFLASGFYEQYF

d_call: NA
j_call: TRBJ2-7
v_call: TRBV21-1
cdr3_aa: CASPLWAREGPLTYEQYF

d_call: NA
j_call: TRBJ1-5
v_call: TRBV6-5
cdr3_aa: CASSYRAALNQPQHF

d_call: NA
j_call: TRBJ2-7
v_call: TRBV28
cdr3_aa: CASSFGGYYEQYF

d_call: NA
j_call: TRBJ2-2
v_call: TRBV7-3
cdr3_aa: CASSPQTRVTGELFF

d_call: TRBD2
j_call: TRBJ2-3
v_call: TRBV18
cdr3_aa: CASSPGGRDERLAPDTQYF

d_call: NA
j_call: TRBJ1-1
v_call: TRBV7-3
cdr3_aa: CASSLGVGHGAFF